Presented here are 32 T cell receptor beta chains from one specimen sequenced in a study of T cell responses to AZD1222 COVID-19 vaccine. Some clones are missing from TCRdb's copy, which holds only in-frame ones; the method was immunoSEQ multiplex PCR. The top ten hold about 3% of the sample, which has 90,000 to 100,000 clones, 70% to 90% seen once. This sample comprised peripheral blood, obtained on day 0 of AZD1222 vaccination. The source is an adult in good health.

This clone showed up just once. The genes are TRBV5-1 and TRBJ2-7; TRBD1 matches at 10 bases. The V gene end was trimmed by 4 bases and the J gene end by 4 bases; junction bases not matched to a gene: 5. Germline V gives CDR1 SGHRS, CDR2 YFSETQ. This CDR3 is 14 amino acids long. The CDR3 bases are TGCGCCAGCAGCAACCCGGGACAGGGGTACGAGCAGTACTTC. Protein: CASSNPGQGYEQYF.

This clone was counted ten times or more. This chain connects TRBV18 to TRBJ1-1, with 7 bases lining up with TRBD1. Germline V gives CDR1 KGHSH, CDR2 LQKENI. With V trimmed by 3 bases and J by 1 base, 14 bases remained unmatched. This CDR3 contains 18 residues. The CDR3 reads CASSPLPPRGSGNTEAFF. CDR3 nucleotides: TGTGCCAGCTCACCCCTTCCCCCCAGGGGGTCTGGGAACACTGAAGCTTTCTTT.

This sequence joins TRBV18 and TRBJ1-2; TRBD1 is a possible D gene (6 bases). The germline CDR1 and CDR2 sequences are KGHSH and LQKENI. The CDR3 is 14 amino acids. V lost 4 bases and J 0 bases, leaving 9 bases between the germline ends. This CDR3 is CASSQDSANYGYTF. Here the CDR3 DNA reads TGTGCCAGCTCACAGGACAGCGCTAACTATGGCTACACCTTC.

This sequence joins TRBV6-5 and TRBJ1-1, with D perhaps matching TRBD1 (5 bases). Deletions cut 5 bases from V and 6 bases from J, with 19 bases between. The CDR3 runs 15 residues. Germline-derived CDR1 and CDR2 are MNHEY and SVGAGI. The CDR3 sequence is CASSHLTGSGAEAFF. CDR3 sequence (DNA): TGTGCCAGCAGTCATCTAACAGGATCGGGCGCTGAAGCTTTCTTT.

Concerning this clone: The junction departs from germline at one end; a sequencing error may be responsible. The chain joins TRBV5-1 to TRBJ1-1; tentatively, D is TRBD1 (6 bases). CDR1 is SGHRS, CDR2 YFSETQ, per germline. The CDR3 covers 15 residues. Here the CDR3 reads CASSKRGGTDTEAFF. In nucleotides, the CDR3 is TGTGCCAGCAGCAAGCGAGGGGGTACAGACACTGAAGCTTTCTTT.

The chain couples TRBV7-2 to TRBJ1-2, with 9 bases fitting TRBD1. CDR1 and CDR2 (germline): SGHTA, FQGNSA. V was clipped by 1 base and J by 6 bases; unmatched bases: 15. The CDR3 has 18 residues. The DNA for the CDR3 is TGTGCCAGCAGCTTAGAGCCGCCGGGACAGGGCTGGGAGAATGGCTACACCTTC. Amino acids: CASSLEPPGQGWENGYTF.

This clone has more than one count but fewer than ten. This chain uses TRBV6-5 with TRBJ2-2; 8 nucleotides match TRBD1. Losses at the gene ends were 4 bases for V and 6 bases for J; bases not matched to a gene: 7. This CDR3 has 15 amino acids. CDR1 is MNHEY, CDR2 SVGAGI, per germline. CDR3 coding DNA: TGTGCCAGCAGTTCTTCAGACAGGGGACCCGGGGAGCTGTTTTTT. Protein product: CASSSSDRGPGELFF.

This clone appeared a few times. The rearrangement joins TRBV11-1 to TRBJ1-2, with 7 bases matching TRBD1. Looked up from germline, CDR1 is SGHAT and CDR2 is FQDESV (reference sequence). This CDR3 region has 13 residues. The ends lost 5 bases at V and 7 bases at J; junction bases unmatched: 7. The CDR3 region is CASSARQGVGYTF. As DNA, the CDR3 is TGTGCCAGCAGCGCTCGACAGGGAGTTGGCTACACCTTC.

V gene TRBV29-1 combines with J gene TRBJ1-2; D might be TRBD1 (6 bases). V lost 4 bases to trimming and J lost 9 bases, with 18 bases between them. The CDR3 is 13 amino acids. Looked up from germline, CDR1 is SQVTM and CDR2 is ANQGSEA. The CDR3 DNA follows: TGCAGCGTTGCACTCGGGGGGCGGAGGAGCTACACCTTC. Amino acids: CSVALGGRRSYTF. The full variable domain, in which reference TRBV29-1 and TRBJ1-2 provide the parts outside the CDR3, is SAVISQKPSRDICQRGTSLTIQCQVDSQVTMMFWYRQQPGQSLTLIATANQGSEATYESGFVIDKFPISRPNLTFSTLTVSNMSPEDSSIYLCSVALGGRRSYTFGSGTRLTVV.

V is TRBV19 and J is TRBJ1-2, with D perhaps TRBD1 (6 bases). This CDR3 is 13 amino acids long. The V and J ends lost 2 bases and 8 bases respectively, with 12 bases between them. Germline lookup yields CDR1 LNHDA and CDR2 SQIVND (reference sequence). The CDR3 DNA is TGTGCCAGTAGTATAAGAGGGACACACGGCTACACCTTC. Its translation is CASSIRGTHGYTF.

V gene TRBV6-5 combines with J gene TRBJ2-5, with 12 nucleotides matching TRBD2. Trimming cost V 6 bases and J 5 bases; bases outside gene matches: 7. The CDR3 spans 15 residues. The germline CDR1 and CDR2 sequences are MNHEY and SVGAGI. Written as DNA, the CDR3 is TGTGCCAGCAGCCTAGCGGGGGGGCTAATCGAGACCCAGTACTTC. As protein: CASSLAGGLIETQYF.

This clone came up once. V is TRBV3-1 (or the pseudogene TRBV3-2) and J is TRBJ1-1; D is perhaps TRBD1 (6 bases). This CDR3 is 13 amino acids long. Germline values: CDR1 LGHDT, CDR2 YNNKEL (reference sequence). Trimming took 3 bases from V and 2 from J, leaving 7 bases between them. The CDR3 here is CASSQTGNTEAFF. The CDR3 DNA follows: TGTGCCAGCAGCCAGACAGGCAACACTGAAGCTTTCTTT.

The chain employs TRBV6-1 and TRBJ2-5, with D perhaps given as TRBD1 or TRBD2 (6 bases each). This CDR3 has 14 amino acids. Between the trimmed V and J ends, which lost 2 bases and 7 bases, there was a span of 14 bases. Germline V gene data show CDR1 as MNHNS and CDR2 as SASEGT. The CDR3 here is CASSELRGVGTQYF. The CDR3, as DNA: TGTGCCAGCAGTGAACTTAGGGGGGTCGGGACCCAGTACTTC.

This clone was seen a single time. The V call is TRBV3-1 (or the pseudogene TRBV3-2), the J call TRBJ2-1; 11 positions agree with TRBD2. The germline V gene has CDR1 LGHDT and CDR2 YNNKEL (reference sequence). CDR3 length equals 14 residues. Unmatched junction bases numbered 2, after V lost 4 bases and J lost 6 bases. In DNA, the CDR3 is TGTGCCAGCAGCCTTAGCGGGGGGGCCAATGAGCAGTTCTTC. Its protein product is CASSLSGGANEQFF.

V gene TRBV7-2 combines with J gene TRBJ2-3, with no clear D. The CDR3 totals 13 residues. Germline values: CDR1 SGHTA, CDR2 FQGNSA. V was trimmed by 3 bases and J by 6 bases, leaving 10 bases between them. The CDR3 DNA is TGTGCCAGCAGCTTCACGTCTTCGGATACGCAGTATTTT. Translated, it gives CASSFTSSDTQYF. Drawing the rest from reference TRBV7-2 and TRBJ2-3, the complete variable domain is GAGVSQSPSNKVTEKGKDVELRCDPISGHTALYWYRQSLGQGLEFLIYFQGNSAPDKSGLPSDRFSAERTGGSVSTLTIQRTQQEDSAVYLCASSFTSSDTQYFGPGTRLTVL.

The chain links TRBV12-3 or TRBV12-4 to TRBJ1-4, with D possibly TRBD1 on 5 matching bases. This CDR3 is built from 13 residues. V was pared by 5 bases and J by 4 bases, with 8 bases between. The CDR3 loop is CASSRGVNEKLFF. CDR3 nucleotides: TGTGCCAGCAGTCGAGGGGTTAATGAAAAACTGTTTTTT.

The chain carries TRBV5-1 and TRBJ2-1; the D gene is possibly TRBD1 (6 bases). V lost 2 bases and J lost 8, with 17 bases in between. The CDR3 has 15 residues. CDR1 is SGHRS, CDR2 YFSETQ, per germline. The CDR3 region is CASSFAPQQGYEQFF. As DNA, the CDR3 is TGCGCCAGCAGCTTCGCTCCCCAACAGGGTTATGAGCAGTTCTTC.

The chain employs TRBV2 and TRBJ1-5; no clear D gene. The CDR3 is 13 amino acids. The germline V and J ends were trimmed by 4 bases and 3 bases, with 7 bases remaining between them. CDR1 is SNHLY, CDR2 FYNNEI, per germline. CDR3 amino acids: CASSGSFNQPQHF. Here the CDR3 DNA reads TGTGCCAGCAGTGGAAGTTTCAATCAGCCCCAGCATTTT.

This CDR3 is CSASLGGDSPLHF. CDR3 DNA sequence: TGCAGCGCATCGCTCGGCGGGGATTCACCCCTCCACTTT. V gene TRBV29-1 combines with J gene TRBJ1-6; D is undetermined. Germline-derived CDR1 and CDR2 are SQVTM and ANQGSEA. This CDR3 contains 13 residues. The V gene lost 7 bases and the J gene lost 8 bases, with 15 bases spanning the gap.

This sequence joins TRBV3-1 (or the pseudogene TRBV3-2) and TRBJ1-6; no definite D call. This CDR3 spans 15 amino acids. The germline CDR1 and CDR2 sequences are LGHDT and YNNKEL (reference sequence). The V end was cut by 0 bases, the J end by 6 bases, with 9 bases between. The CDR3 nucleotides read TGTGCCAGCAGCCAAGATTTAGGTTTTAATTCACCCCTCCACTTT. Encoded protein: CASSQDLGFNSPLHF.

V is TRBV10-1 and J is TRBJ2-7; D unresolved. Germline V gene data show CDR1 as WNHNN and CDR2 as SYGVQD (reference sequence). V shed 2 bases and J shed 9 bases, with 14 bases lying between them. The CDR3 runs 13 residues. The CDR3 DNA sequence: TGCGCCAGCAGTGAGGTGTCCTACCGCGGGCAGTACGTC. Protein: CASSEVSYRGQYV.

As for this clone: Just one base apart from a much larger clone, this may be a read error. J is TRBJ2-7 and V is TRBV7-9, with D unresolved. Germline V gene lookup returns CDR1 SEHNR and CDR2 FQNEAQ (reference sequence). The CDR3 consists of 11 residues. The germline V and J ends were trimmed by 4 bases and 2 bases, with 3 bases remaining between them. The CDR3 reads CASSSPYEQYF. The DNA for the CDR3 is TGTGCCAGCAGCTCCCCCTACGAGCAGTACTTC.

The V call is TRBV6-2 or TRBV6-3, the J call TRBJ1-5; D call uncertain. This CDR3 is built from 15 residues. V lost 1 base to trimming and J lost 3 bases, with 10 bases between them. Germline V gene data show CDR1 as MNHEY and CDR2 as SVGEGT. The CDR3 sequence is CASSYFGETNQPQHF. DNA of the CDR3: TGTGCCAGCAGTTACTTTGGTGAAACCAATCAGCCCCAGCATTTT.

CDR3 DNA sequence: TGCGCCAGCAGCTCCGGGGGCACTGAAGCTTTCTTT. It specifies CASSSGGTEAFF. This rearrangement joins TRBV5-1 to TRBJ1-1; maybe TRBD1 (5 bases). The CDR3 has 12 residues. V shed 3 bases and J shed 4 bases, with 7 bases lying between them. CDR1 is SGHRS, CDR2 YFSETQ, per germline.

V gene TRBV11-2 combines with J gene TRBJ1-2; TRBD1 is a possible D gene (5 bases). V lost 5 bases and J 7 bases, leaving 20 bases between the germline ends. The CDR3 contains 15 residues. Germline V gene data show CDR1 as SGHAT and CDR2 as FQNNGV. This chain's CDR3 is CASSTRQSNYVGYTF. As DNA, the CDR3 is TGTGCCAGCAGCACAAGACAGAGTAACTATGTTGGCTACACCTTC.

The genes are TRBV4-3 and TRBJ1-1; D ambiguous. Germline CDR1 is LGHNA and CDR2 is YSLEER. V was trimmed by 3 bases and J by 3 bases, leaving 8 bases between them. The CDR3 has 13 amino acids. CDR3: CASSQASYTEAFF. The CDR3 DNA is TGCGCCAGCAGCCAGGCATCGTACACTGAAGCTTTCTTT.

This clone was recorded once. A junction boundary mismatches the germline segment, possibly from a read error. The V call is TRBV5-1, the J call TRBJ2-3, with TRBD2 as a possible D gene (6 bases). Germline CDR1 SGHRS, CDR2 YFSETQ. CDR3 length: 15 residues. The CDR3 DNA sequence: TGTGCCAGCAGCTTGTCCCAGGGAGGCCCAGATACGCAGTATTTT. Its translation: CASSLSQGGPDTQYF.

The chain uses TRBV6-5 and TRBJ2-5; possibly TRBD1 for D (6 bases). CDR3 size: 14 residues. Trimming removed 7 bases from V and 0 bases from J, with 12 bases in between. Germline assignment: CDR1 MNHEY and CDR2 SVGAGI. CDR3 amino acids: CASTLTGYQETQYF. The CDR3 DNA reads TGTGCCAGCACTCTCACAGGGTACCAAGAGACCCAGTACTTC.

CDR3 region: CASSLSTGQETQYF. The CDR3 DNA reads TGTGCCAGTAGTCTCTCGACAGGCCAAGAGACCCAGTACTTC. This chain uses TRBV19 with TRBJ2-5, with D tentatively TRBD1 (6 bases). The CDR3 length is 14 residues. Germline V gives CDR1 LNHDA, CDR2 SQIVND (reference sequence). V dropped 5 bases and J dropped 1 base, with 11 bases sitting between them. Full variable domain (remainder filled in from reference TRBV19 and TRBJ2-5): DGGITQSPKYLFRKEGQNVTLSCEQNLNHDAMYWYRQDPGQGLRLIYYSQIVNDFQKGDIAEGYSVSREKKESFPLTVTSAQKNPTAFYLCASSLSTGQETQYFGPGTRLLVL.

This clone was recorded only once. The chain recombines TRBV6-6 with TRBJ2-1; TRBD1 matches at 10 bases. V lost 4 bases and J lost 5; bases outside the gene matches: 5. The CDR3 is 15 residues long. Germline V CDR1 and CDR2: MNHNY, SVGAGI (reference sequence). The CDR3 DNA is TGTGCCAGCAGTTCCGGGACAGGGGTAAACAATGAGCAGTTCTTC. It yields the protein CASSSGTGVNNEQFF.

In the case of this clone: The junction departs from the called germline gene at one end, perhaps through a read error. This chain uses TRBV5-1 with TRBJ1-3; TRBD1 is a possible D gene (5 bases). The CDR3 contains 14 residues. The germline gives CDR1 SGHRS, CDR2 YFSETQ. CDR3 DNA: TGTGCCAGCAGCAGGGACGGTCTCGGAAACACCATATATTTT. Translation gives CASSRDGLGNTIYF.

V and J are TRBV12-3 or TRBV12-4 and TRBJ1-1; perhaps TRBD1 as D (5 bases). With 2 bases removed from V and 7 bases from J, the gap between germline ends came to 11 bases. The CDR3 length is 13 residues. The CDR3 coding sequence is TGTGCCAGCAGTTTAAGGGAGGGGATTGAAGCTTTCTTT. This gives the protein CASSLREGIEAFF.